This TCR beta chain was captured by sequencing in a study of T cells in Graves' hyperthyroidism and ophthalmopathy. Amplified regions were TCR beta CDR3 sequences from RNA transcripts. First-round RT-PCR with HTBI primers amplified the TCR CDR3 region. TCRdb fed the multiplex PCR reads into MiXCR, producing one record per CDR3 protein. The sample lists 450,000 to 650,000 distinct CDR3 sequences, 15% to 20% occurring once. CDR1 and CDR2 (germline): SGHDT, YYEEEE. The length of the CDR3 is 13 residues. Trimming pared 0 bases from V and 3 bases from J, leaving 7 bases between. The sequence was collected from a woman aged 18-35 years with Graves' ophthalmopathy. The chain combines TRBV5-6 with TRBJ2-7; TRBD1 is a possible D gene (5 bases). Sample: blood. CDR3: CASSLVQDYEQYF. CDR3 in DNA: TGTGCCAGCAGCTTGGTACAGGACTACGAGCAGTACTTC.